This T cell receptor (beta chain) was sequenced in a study of T cells in Graves' hyperthyroidism and ophthalmopathy. Broader study findings: Clonotypes that were expanded in thyroid above 0.001 mostly appeared in blood too. Median prediction lead before ophthalmopathy onset was about 6.5 months with the model.

The CDR3 consists of 13 residues. The germline gives CDR1 MNHNS, CDR2 SASEGT. V was clipped by 1 base and J by 6 bases, with 6 bases between them. This clonotype was detected ten times or more. No antigen is known for it. Amplification yielded TCR beta CDR3 regions, with RNA transcripts as the source. TCR CDR3 regions were first amplified by RT-PCR with HTBI primers. TCRdb itself ran the multiplex PCR reads through MiXCR, one entry per CDR3 protein. The sample comprises roughly 380,000 distinct CDR3 sequences, roughly 19% of which are singletons, and 3.7% rests with the top ten. The hyperthyroidism was newly diagnosed and had lasted under 2 months; the patients were aged 18 to 65.

Input material: blood. The V call is TRBV6-1, the J call TRBJ2-2; D ambiguous. This TCR came from a woman between 18 and 30 years old with Graves' hyperthyroidism. The CDR3 sequence is CASSEGLPGELFF. The DNA for the CDR3 is TGTGCCAGCAGTGAAGGTCTCCCCGGGGAGCTGTTTTTT.